The 29 T cell receptor beta chains in this list originate from one sample, sequenced in a study of immune characterization of retroperitoneal liposarcoma. One entry per CDR3 protein, called by TCRdb with MiXCR from the PCR reads. The sample holds roughly 20,000 distinct CDR3 sequences; about 35% are singletons and the top ten take 7.4%. Sequenced input: blood. The receptors shown here come from a male donor with retroperitoneal liposarcoma.

The CDR3 DNA reads as TGTGCCAGCATTGGACAGGGGCGCACAGATACGCAGTATTTT. The encoded protein is CASIGQGRTDTQYF. The rearrangement links TRBV6-1 to TRBJ2-3, with 9 bases fitting TRBD1. Germline CDR1 reads MNHNS; CDR2 reads SASEGT. Germline trimming cut 7 bases from V and 1 base from J; bases unmatched to any gene: 3. The CDR3 consists of 14 residues.

This clonotype was seen repeatedly, ten times or more. The chain uses TRBV6-1 and TRBJ2-1; TRBD1 is a possible D gene (6 bases). Germline CDR1 reads MNHNS; CDR2 reads SASEGT. The length of the CDR3 is 13 residues. Trimming pared 6 bases from V and 10 bases from J, leaving 16 bases between. As DNA, the CDR3 is TGTGCCAGCAGACTACAGGGCTACGGGGAGCAGTTCTTC. This translates into CASRLQGYGEQFF.

This clonotype was found a few times. The J gene is TRBJ2-1, the V gene TRBV12-5; 8 bases are shared with TRBD2. The length of the CDR3 is 14 residues. CDR1 and CDR2 (germline): LGHNT, FRNRAP. V dropped 9 bases and J dropped 0; count of bases not matched to a gene: 4. CDR3 in DNA: TGTGCTAGCGGGGGGGTTACCTCCTACAATGAGCAGTTCTTC. This translates into CASGGVTSYNEQFF.

The chain recombines TRBV7-6 with TRBJ2-7; TRBD2 matches 7 bases. TRBJ2-5 matches the DNA end more closely, so the J call is doubtful. The CDR3 is made up of 17 amino acids. Germline lookup yields CDR1 SGHVS and CDR2 FNYEAQ. Here the CDR3 reads CASSPPLGGGEGETQYF. CDR3 in DNA: TGTGCCAGCAGCCCCCCTTTGGGGGGGGGGGAGGGGGAGACCCAGTACTTC.

A single count supports this clonotype. Possible read error: a much larger clone is one base away. The rearrangement links TRBV7-2 to TRBJ1-6, with TRBD1 matching over 11 bases. Germline CDR1 SGHTA, CDR2 FQGNSA. The CDR3 is 14 residues long. V shed 8 bases and J 10 bases; nucleotides not matched to a gene: 7. The CDR3 loop reads CASGGGTGGSPLHF. CDR3 sequence (DNA): TGTGCCAGCGGGGGGGGGACAGGGGGATCACCCCTCCACTTT.

The chain combines TRBV4-1 with TRBJ2-4; 7 bases line up with TRBD2. The ends lost 1 base at V and 0 bases at J; junction bases unmatched: 9. This CDR3 has 18 amino acids. Germline CDR1 and CDR2: MGHRA and YSYEKL. The CDR3 nucleotides read TGCGCCAGCAGCCAAGGACCCCAGGGACTACTAGCCAAAAACATTCAGTACTTC. Protein product: CASSQGPQGLLAKNIQYF.

This clonotype was found a few times. The V gene is TRBV5-6, the J gene TRBJ2-7, with TRBD2 matching 9 bases. Germline V CDR1 and CDR2: SGHDT, YYEEEE. The CDR3 is 14 residues long. V dropped 4 bases and J dropped 5; count of bases not matched to a gene: 7. The CDR3 here is CASSGLAIPDEQYF. In nucleotides, the CDR3 is TGTGCCAGCAGCGGACTAGCGATTCCAGACGAGCAGTACTTC.

The chain links TRBV7-8 to TRBJ1-1; D is possibly TRBD1 (5 bases). V was trimmed by 5 bases and J by 6 bases, leaving 10 bases between them. Germline CDR1 SGHVS, CDR2 FQNEAQ. This CDR3 contains 12 residues. The CDR3 DNA reads as TGTGCCAGCAGCCCCGTGGGGCCTGAAGCTTTCTTT. The encoded protein is CASSPVGPEAFF. The whole variable domain, filled in from reference TRBV7-8 and TRBJ1-1, reads GAGVSQSPRYKVAKRGQDVALRCDPISGHVSLFWYQQALGQGPEFLTYFQNEAQLDKSGLPSDRFFAERPEGSVSTLKIQRTQQEDSAVYLCASSPVGPEAFFGQGTRLTVV.

A word on this clonotype: One end of the junction is discordant with germline, which a read error may explain. The gene calls are TRBV6-1 and TRBJ1-6; possibly TRBD1 for D (5 bases). The germline gives CDR1 MNHNS, CDR2 SASEGT. The CDR3 is 13 residues long. The chain's CDR3 is CATPRQTNSPLHF. CDR3 DNA: TGTGCCACCCCACGACAGACAAATTCCCCCCTCCACTTT.

This clonotype was recorded many times. The rearrangement links TRBV7-6 to TRBJ2-1, with TRBD2 identical over 7 bases. The CDR3 spans 17 residues. Germline assignment: CDR1 SGHVS and CDR2 FNYEAQ. V gave up 1 base and J gave up 0 bases; unmatched junction bases: 6. CDR3 in amino acids: CASSLVVGGSSYNEQFF. The CDR3 coding sequence is TGTGCCAGCAGCTTAGTGGTCGGGGGGAGCTCCTACAATGAGCAGTTCTTC.

V is TRBV12-3 or TRBV12-4 and J is TRBJ1-4, with TRBD1 as a possible D gene (5 bases). Trimming pared 3 bases from V and 8 bases from J, leaving 7 bases between. The CDR3 consists of 12 residues. As DNA, the CDR3 is TGTGCCAGCAGTTTTAACAGGGAAAAACTGTTTTTT. This sequence encodes CASSFNREKLFF.

V is TRBV11-3 and J is TRBJ2-1; D may be TRBD2 (8 bases). The end of the DNA fits TRBJ2-7 better, so the J call may be wrong. The germline V gene has CDR1 SGHNT and CDR2 YENEEA. The length of the CDR3 is 18 residues. The CDR3 is CASSRSTGASGSQDEQYF. CDR3 in DNA: TGTGCCAGCAGCCGTTCCACAGGGGCTAGCGGGTCACAAGATGAGCAGTACTTC.

This rearrangement joins TRBV5-4 to TRBJ1-1; D is unclear. The CDR3 is 14 amino acids. The ends were cut back, 1 base at V and 1 base at J, with 8 bases in the middle. Per the germline V gene, CDR1 is SGHNT and CDR2 is YYREEE (reference sequence). CDR3 nucleotide sequence: TGTGCCAGCAGCTTGAGGCTTACGAACACTGAAGCTTTCTTT. It codes for CASSLRLTNTEAFF.

By frequency in the sample, this clonotype is medium-sized. The DNA for the CDR3 is TGTGCCAGCAGCCAGGGACAGGGAGGCGAGCAGTACTTC. It codes for CASSQGQGGEQYF. This chain connects TRBV11-3 to TRBJ2-1; TRBD1 aligns across 9 bases. The tail of the sequence fits TRBJ2-7 better, so the J call may be wrong. CDR3 length equals 13 residues. Germline CDR1 and CDR2: SGHNT and YENEEA.

In regard to this clonotype: Being one base from a much bigger clone, this may be a read error. The rearrangement joins TRBV7-3 to TRBJ1-6; 7 positions match TRBD1. Germline-derived CDR1 and CDR2 are SGHTA and FQGTGA. Trimming took 3 bases from V and 9 from J; bases not matched to a gene: 2. The CDR3 consists of 13 residues. CDR3 region: CASSFTGVSPLHF. In nucleotides, the CDR3 is TGTGCCAGCAGCTTTACAGGGGTTTCACCCCTCCACTTT.

The chain links TRBV6-1 to TRBJ1-2; D unresolved. The CDR3 runs to 15 residues. V lost 2 bases and J 2 bases, leaving 12 bases between the germline ends. Germline V lookup: CDR1 MNHNS, CDR2 SASEGT. The CDR3 protein is CASSEIGPLNYGYTF. The CDR3 DNA reads TGTGCCAGCAGTGAAATAGGGCCCCTGAACTATGGCTACACCTTC.

This clonotype was detected only a few times. The chain employs TRBV6-5 and TRBJ2-1; D ambiguous. The CDR3 has 13 residues. Trimming took 2 bases from V and 10 from J, leaving 12 bases between them. Germline CDR1 is MNHEY and CDR2 is SVGAGI. DNA of the CDR3: TGTGCCAGCAGTTACAAGGGCCTCTACGAGCAGTTCTTC. Protein: CASSYKGLYEQFF.

This clonotype was detected many times. The J gene is TRBJ2-3, the V gene TRBV6-1, with D perhaps TRBD1 or TRBD2 (5 bases each). With 5 bases removed from V and 2 bases from J, the gap between germline ends came to 14 bases. Germline loops: CDR1 MNHNS, CDR2 SASEGT. CDR3 length: 15 amino acids. DNA for the CDR3: TGTGCCAGCAGTCCTAGGGACGGCCCCACAGATACGCAGTATTTT. Translation gives CASSPRDGPTDTQYF.

The V and J genes are TRBV6-6 and TRBJ1-4, with D perhaps matching TRBD1 (5 bases). Germline V gene sequence: CDR1 MNHNY, CDR2 SVGAGI (reference sequence). The germline V and J ends were trimmed by 1 base and 8 bases, with 11 bases remaining between them. The CDR3 has 14 residues. CDR3 loop: CASSYWGGEEKLFF. In DNA form, the CDR3 reads TGTGCCAGCAGTTACTGGGGGGGGGAGGAAAAACTGTTTTTT.

A remark on this clonotype: Possible read error: a much larger clone is one base away. V and J are TRBV6-1 and TRBJ1-2; D unresolved. CDR3 length: 12 residues. V was pared by 7 bases and J by 3 bases, with 9 bases between. CDR1 and CDR2 (germline): MNHNS, SASEGT. This CDR3 is CASTRNYYGYTF. CDR3 nucleotides: TGTGCCAGCACCAGGAATTACTATGGCTACACCTTC.

By proportion, this clonotype is medium-sized. The chain carries TRBV7-2 and TRBJ2-2; 10 bases line up with TRBD2. This CDR3 is 15 amino acids long. Germline assignment: CDR1 SGHTA and CDR2 FQGNSA. V dropped 2 bases and J dropped 5; count of bases not matched to a gene: 2. CDR3 loop: CASSLTAGGTGELFF. DNA for the CDR3: TGTGCCAGCAGCTTAACAGCGGGAGGGACCGGGGAGCTGTTTTTT.

This clonotype showed up many times. V gene TRBV27 combines with J gene TRBJ2-1; no firm D call. This CDR3 spans 14 amino acids. V was clipped by 3 bases and J by 0 bases, with 6 bases between them. Germline lookup yields CDR1 MNHEY and CDR2 SMNVEV (reference sequence). CDR3 nucleotide sequence: TGTGCCAGCAGTTTCGAGAGCTCCTACAATGAGCAGTTCTTC. It codes for CASSFESSYNEQFF.

With regard to this clonotype: The junction does not match germline at one end; this may be a read error. The V gene is TRBV6-1, the J gene TRBJ2-5; D is unclear. The end of the DNA aligns better with TRBJ2-7, so the J call may be wrong. CDR3 length equals 12 residues. Per germline, CDR1 MNHNS and CDR2 SASEGT. The CDR3 sequence: CVSSPGPHEQYF. In DNA, the CDR3 is TGTGTCAGCAGTCCGGGCCCCCACGAGCAGTACTTC.

The J gene is TRBJ2-1, the V gene TRBV5-1; D may correspond to TRBD1 or TRBD2 (5 bases each). The DNA end is more similar to TRBJ2-5, so the J call may be wrong. Germline V gene lookup returns CDR1 SGHRS and CDR2 YFSETQ. This CDR3 spans 14 amino acids. CDR3 in DNA: TGCGCCAGCAGCTTGGGGGACGCTTCGGAGACCCAGTACTTC. Protein sequence: CASSLGDASETQYF.

V and J are TRBV6-2 or TRBV6-3 and TRBJ2-7, with 7 bases that match TRBD2. The germline V gene has CDR1 MNHEY and CDR2 SVGEGT. The CDR3 is made up of 11 amino acids. V shed 6 bases, J shed 6 bases, and the junction held 2 bases outside the gene matches. CDR3 sequence (DNA): TGTGCCAGCAGCACGGGGGGCGAGCAGTACTTC. Residues: CASSTGGEQYF.

V is TRBV6-1 and J is TRBJ2-1; tentative D call: TRBD1 (6 bases). Germline V gene lookup returns CDR1 MNHNS and CDR2 SASEGT. The CDR3 is made up of 16 amino acids. Trimming removed 6 bases at V and 10 bases at J, with 25 bases between. CDR3 region: CASSLRTATILNEQFF. The CDR3, as DNA: TGTGCCAGCAGCCTCCGGACAGCGACCATCCTGAACGAGCAGTTCTTC.

The chain combines TRBV6-8 with TRBJ2-6, with a weak D call TRBD2 (6 bases). The CDR3 spans 16 residues. Germline V lookup: CDR1 MNHGY, CDR2 SAAAGT. V shed 6 bases and J shed 4 bases, with 16 bases lying between them. The CDR3 sequence is CASRDGGISGANVLTF. The CDR3 nucleotides read TGTGCCAGCAGGGATGGGGGGATAAGCGGGGCCAACGTCCTGACTTTC.

Regarding this clonotype: One end of the junction is discordant with germline, which a read error may explain. This chain links TRBV4-1 with TRBJ2-3; the match to TRBD2 covers 13 bases. Germline V gene data show CDR1 as MGHRA and CDR2 as YSYEKL. CDR3 length equals 15 residues. The CDR3: CASSQGTSGADTQYF. The CDR3 DNA reads as TGTGCCAGCAGCCAAGGGACTAGCGGGGCAGATACGCAGTATTTT.

Turning to this clonotype: One end of the junction fails to match germline, which may point to a read error. The chain joins TRBV27 to TRBJ2-1; tentatively, D is TRBD1 (5 bases). The germline V gene encodes CDR1 MNHEY and CDR2 SMNVEV (reference sequence). The CDR3 is made up of 13 amino acids. The CDR3 loop reads CTSRIGATNEQFF. CDR3 sequence (DNA): TGTACCAGCAGAATAGGGGCCACTAATGAGCAGTTTTTC.